The 27 T cell receptor beta chains reported below all come from one sample, sequenced in a study of blood T cell repertoires in COVID-19. The method was immunoSEQ multiplex PCR; TCRdb's version includes in-frame clones alone and lacks a portion of them. Of under 45,000 clones listed, 88% are singletons. Sequenced input: peripheral blood. All receptors derive from a human donor in a cohort sampled during active COVID-19.

This chain uses TRBV3-1 (or the pseudogene TRBV3-2) with TRBJ2-3, with TRBD1 identical over 8 bases. Germline V CDR1 and CDR2: LGHDT, YNNKEL (reference sequence). The CDR3 has 15 amino acids. With 1 base clipped from V and 5 bases from J, the junction kept 5 bases outside the gene matches. The CDR3 DNA follows: TGTGCCAGCAGCCAAGGACAGGGGTGGCTAGATACGCAGTATTTT. As protein: CASSQGQGWLDTQYF.

The J gene is TRBJ2-7, the V gene TRBV6-5, with 8 bases lining up with TRBD2. Germline V gene lookup returns CDR1 MNHEY and CDR2 SVGAGI. Germline trimming cut 2 bases from V and 1 base from J; bases unmatched to any gene: 4. The length of the CDR3 is 15 residues. CDR3 in DNA: TGTGCCAGCAGTTACGAAGCGGGAGTATCCTACGAGCAGTACTTC. Its protein product is CASSYEAGVSYEQYF.

The V call is TRBV6-1, the J call TRBJ1-1; D uncertain. Trimming left V 3 bases short and J 1 base short, with 6 bases between. The CDR3 length is 13 residues. Germline values: CDR1 MNHNS, CDR2 SASEGT. CDR3 region: CASSEVRNTEAFF. The CDR3 region has the DNA TGTGCCAGCAGTGAGGTCAGGAACACTGAAGCTTTCTTT.

The rearrangement links TRBV29-1 to TRBJ2-1; 10 nucleotides line up with TRBD2. Germline CDR1 reads SQVTM; CDR2 reads ANQGSEA. The ends lost 2 bases at V and 0 bases at J; junction bases unmatched: 4. CDR3 length: 16 amino acids. CDR3 protein: CSVEKREGSSYNEQFF. Here the CDR3 DNA reads TGCAGCGTTGAAAAGCGGGAGGGAAGCTCCTACAATGAGCAGTTCTTC.

The count of this clone is one. The chain links TRBV24-1 to TRBJ2-1, with TRBD1 identical over 8 bases. CDR1 is KGHDR and CDR2 is SFDVKD in the germline V gene. V lost 4 bases, J lost 8 bases, and 6 bases stayed unmatched. This CDR3 contains 14 residues. The CDR3 region has the DNA TGTGCCACCAGTGACCGCGGACAGGGCGATGAGCAGTTCTTC. It translates to CATSDRGQGDEQFF.

The V call is TRBV7-2, the J call TRBJ2-3; 7 bases map to TRBD1. The CDR3 length is 14 residues. Germline V gives CDR1 SGHTA, CDR2 FQGNSA. Losses at the gene ends were 6 bases for V and 1 base for J; bases not matched to a gene: 4. The CDR3 coding sequence is TGTGCCAGCAGTGGACAGGTCGGCACAGATACGCAGTATTTT. Amino acids: CASSGQVGTDTQYF.

J is TRBJ2-7 and V is TRBV7-2, with D maybe TRBD1 (6 bases). This CDR3 is built from 14 residues. The V gene lost 1 base and the J gene lost 3 bases, with 10 bases spanning the gap. Germline V gene lookup returns CDR1 SGHTA and CDR2 FQGNSA. The CDR3 DNA reads TGTGCCAGCAGCTTAGGGACAGCTTTCTACGAGCAGTACTTC. It is translated as CASSLGTAFYEQYF.

This chain connects TRBV7-9 to TRBJ2-5; 7 nucleotides match TRBD2. There are 13 residues in the CDR3. Germline V gene data show CDR1 as SEHNR and CDR2 as FQNEAQ (reference sequence). Trimming took 0 bases from V and 9 from J; bases not matched to a gene: 4. The CDR3 spells CASSLARAGPQYF. The CDR3 coding sequence is TGTGCCAGCAGCTTAGCCCGAGCGGGGCCCCAGTACTTC.

The V and J genes are TRBV27 and TRBJ1-2; tentative D call: TRBD1 (5 bases). V shed 4 bases and J shed 6 bases, with 12 bases lying between them. Germline loops: CDR1 MNHEY, CDR2 SMNVEV (reference sequence). The CDR3 is 13 residues long. The CDR3 is CASSSQGFDGYTF. The CDR3 region has the DNA TGTGCCAGCAGTTCCCAGGGTTTCGATGGCTACACCTTC.

The chain joins TRBV29-1 to TRBJ2-2; 10 positions agree with TRBD1. V lost 7 bases, J lost 3 bases, and 5 bases stayed unmatched. Germline-derived CDR1 and CDR2 are SQVTM and ANQGSEA. The CDR3 is 14 amino acids. CDR3 coding DNA: TGCAGCGGAGGGACAGGGGTTTACACCGGGGAGCTGTTTTTT. It encodes CSGGTGVYTGELFF.

The DNA for the CDR3 is TGTGCCAGCACCACAGCGGGATTTTCCTACAATGAGCAGTTCTTC. Protein sequence: CASTTAGFSYNEQFF. The V and J genes are TRBV28 and TRBJ2-1; 7 positions match TRBD2. The V segment lost 7 bases and the J segment 1 base; nucleotides outside the gene matches: 7. CDR3 size: 15 residues. Germline V gives CDR1 MDHEN, CDR2 SYDVKM.

The gene calls are TRBV27 and TRBJ1-2; 9 bases match TRBD1. Germline V gene sequence: CDR1 MNHEY, CDR2 SMNVEV (reference sequence). Trimming at V came to 4 bases and at J to 6 bases, leaving 12 bases not matched to a gene. The CDR3 extends over 16 amino acids. The CDR3 spells CASSSLSGTGLDGYTF. CDR3 nucleotides: TGTGCCAGCAGTTCCCTCTCCGGGACAGGGTTGGATGGCTACACCTTC.

V gene TRBV7-3 combines with J gene TRBJ1-1, with D hard to call. CDR1 and CDR2 (germline): SGHTA, FQGTGA. The length of the CDR3 is 13 residues. The germline V and J ends were trimmed by 3 bases and 0 bases, with 5 bases remaining between them. DNA of the CDR3: TGTGCCAGCAGCTTCGGGATGAACACTGAAGCTTTCTTT. Translated, it gives CASSFGMNTEAFF.

The rearrangement links TRBV9 to TRBJ2-2, with no clear D. CDR1 and CDR2 from the germline V gene are SGDLS and YYNGEE. Trimming took off 0 bases at V and 1 base at J, with 4 bases between the two ends. This CDR3 has 14 amino acids. CDR3 in amino acids: CASSVVQNTGELFF. The CDR3 DNA is TGTGCCAGCAGCGTAGTCCAGAACACCGGGGAGCTGTTTTTT.

The chain couples TRBV6-1 to TRBJ2-1, with 11 bases that match TRBD2. This CDR3 comprises 17 residues. The ends lost 0 bases at V and 4 bases at J; junction bases unmatched: 5. Germline V gives CDR1 MNHNS, CDR2 SASEGT. CDR3 DNA: TGTGCCAGCAGTGAAGCCAGACTAGCGGGGCCGTACAATGAGCAGTTCTTC. This encodes CASSEARLAGPYNEQFF.

DNA for the CDR3: TGTGCCAGCAGCACCCGGACAGGATTAGCCTACGAGCAGTACTTC. This gives the protein CASSTRTGLAYEQYF. The V and J genes are TRBV9 and TRBJ2-7; 7 bases fit TRBD1. This CDR3 comprises 15 residues. Losses at the gene ends were 4 bases for V and 2 bases for J; bases not matched to a gene: 9. Germline CDR1 is SGDLS and CDR2 is YYNGEE. The full variable domain, its missing parts supplied by reference TRBV9 and TRBJ2-7, is DSGVTQTPKHLITATGQRVTLRCSPRSGDLSVYWYQQSLDQGLQFLIQYYNGEERAKGNILERFSAQQFPDLHSELNLSSLELGDSALYFCASSTRTGLAYEQYFGPGTRLTVT.

V and J are TRBV21-1 and TRBJ2-6; TRBD2 is taken as the D call from the table, unchecked against the DNA. TRBV21-1 is flagged as a pseudogene. CDR3 size: 16 residues. The CDR3 sequence is CASSKVIESGANVLTF. CDR3 in DNA: TGTGCCAGCAGCAAGGTAATAGAAAGTGGGGCCAACGTCCTGACTTTC.

This chain uses TRBV7-6 with TRBJ2-2; D gene unclear. V lost 2 bases, J lost 1 base, and 8 bases lay in between. The CDR3 covers 15 residues. Germline CDR1 SGHVS, CDR2 FNYEAQ. This CDR3 is CASSLIPRNTGELFF. The CDR3 DNA reads as TGTGCCAGCAGCTTAATCCCCAGGAACACCGGGGAGCTGTTTTTT.

This chain uses TRBV7-2 with TRBJ1-3, with TRBD1 as a possible D gene (6 bases). The CDR3 length is 19 residues. The germline V gene encodes CDR1 SGHTA and CDR2 FQGNSA. Trimming removed 0 bases at V and 1 base at J, with 19 bases between. CDR3 in DNA: TGTGCCAGCAGCTTAGCTGTTTACGGACAGATAATATCTGGAAACACCATATATTTT. Encoded protein: CASSLAVYGQIISGNTIYF.

This chain uses TRBV24-1 with TRBJ1-2, with D perhaps matching TRBD1 (6 bases). The CDR3 loop spans 18 amino acids. CDR1 KGHDR and CDR2 SFDVKD come from the germline V gene. With 3 bases removed from V and 5 bases from J, the gap between germline ends came to 24 bases. CDR3 sequence: CATSDEPGQGRAEYGYTF. Written as DNA, the CDR3 is TGTGCCACCAGTGATGAACCGGGACAAGGGAGGGCCGAATATGGCTACACCTTC.

The chain links TRBV2 to TRBJ2-5, with D maybe TRBD2 (5 bases). Deletions cut 6 bases from V and 1 base from J, with 18 bases between. Germline V gene data show CDR1 as SNHLY and CDR2 as FYNNEI. There are 16 residues in the CDR3. The CDR3 spells CASSDNTLGFQETQYF. In nucleotides, the CDR3 is TGTGCCAGCAGCGATAACACACTAGGCTTCCAAGAGACCCAGTACTTC.

The chain uses TRBV12-3 or TRBV12-4 and TRBJ2-1; D unclear. Trimming pared 6 bases from V and 5 bases from J, leaving 8 bases between. CDR3 length: 12 residues. The chain's CDR3 is CASSPNHNEQFF. DNA of the CDR3: TGTGCCAGCAGCCCCAATCACAATGAGCAGTTCTTC.

This chain joins TRBV19 and TRBJ2-1; 12 nucleotides line up with TRBD2. Germline CDR1 and CDR2: LNHDA and SQIVND (reference sequence). The V and J ends lost 4 bases and 6 bases, in that order; junction bases with no gene match: 7. This CDR3 has 16 amino acids. The CDR3 sequence is CASSKSRLAGVNEQFF. The CDR3 DNA sequence: TGTGCCAGTAGTAAATCCCGACTAGCGGGAGTCAATGAGCAGTTCTTC.

The gene calls are TRBV19 and TRBJ2-1, with TRBD1 matching over 7 bases. The V gene end was trimmed by 5 bases and the J gene end by 4 bases; junction bases not matched to a gene: 8. Germline assignment: CDR1 LNHDA and CDR2 SQIVND (reference sequence). The CDR3 runs to 15 residues. As DNA, the CDR3 is TGTGCCAGTAGTCTCCGGGACAGAGTTTACAATGAGCAGTTCTTC. It yields the protein CASSLRDRVYNEQFF. Drawing the rest from reference TRBV19 and TRBJ2-1, the complete variable domain is DGGITQSPKYLFRKEGQNVTLSCEQNLNHDAMYWYRQDPGQGLRLIYYSQIVNDFQKGDIAEGYSVSREKKESFPLTVTSAQKNPTAFYLCASSLRDRVYNEQFFGPGTRLTVL.

The rearrangement joins TRBV6-2 or TRBV6-3 to TRBJ2-5; 9 bases are shared with TRBD2. V dropped 2 bases and J dropped 0; count of bases not matched to a gene: 4. The CDR3 is 16 amino acids. The germline V gene has CDR1 MNHEY and CDR2 SVGEGT. In DNA form, the CDR3 reads TGTGCCAGCAGTTACCGGCTAGCGGGGAACCAAGAGACCCAGTACTTC. As protein: CASSYRLAGNQETQYF.

The V and J genes are TRBV24-1 and TRBJ1-5; the match to TRBD1 covers 7 bases. This CDR3 is 15 amino acids long. The germline V gene encodes CDR1 KGHDR and CDR2 SFDVKD. After removal of 4 bases from V and 5 bases from J, the junction contained 7 bases not matched to a gene. CDR3 nucleotides: TGTGCCACCAGTGACGGAGGGGGCGCCGATCAGCCCCAGCATTTT. Encoded protein: CATSDGGGADQPQHF.

The J gene is TRBJ1-4, the V gene TRBV19; D possibly corresponds to TRBD1 (5 bases). The CDR3 runs to 15 residues. V was clipped by 8 bases and J by 0 bases, with 13 bases between them. The V gene's germline CDR1 is LNHDA and CDR2 SQIVND (reference sequence). The CDR3 sequence is CASRTDRATNEKLFF. The CDR3 region has the DNA TGTGCCAGTCGCACCGACAGAGCAACTAATGAAAAACTGTTTTTT.